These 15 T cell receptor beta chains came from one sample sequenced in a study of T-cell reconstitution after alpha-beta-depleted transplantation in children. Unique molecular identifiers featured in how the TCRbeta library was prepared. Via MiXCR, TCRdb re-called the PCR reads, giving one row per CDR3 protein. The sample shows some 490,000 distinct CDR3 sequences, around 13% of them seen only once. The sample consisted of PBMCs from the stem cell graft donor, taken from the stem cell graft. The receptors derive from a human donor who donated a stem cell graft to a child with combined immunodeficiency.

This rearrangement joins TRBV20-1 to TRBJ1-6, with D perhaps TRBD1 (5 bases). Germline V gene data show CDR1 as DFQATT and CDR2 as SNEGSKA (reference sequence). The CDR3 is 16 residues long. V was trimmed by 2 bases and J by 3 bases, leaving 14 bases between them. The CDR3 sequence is CSARPQRGDYNSPLHF. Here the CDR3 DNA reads TGCAGTGCTAGACCTCAAAGGGGAGACTATAATTCACCCCTCCACTTT.

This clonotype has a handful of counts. Here the CDR3 DNA reads TGCAGTGCTAGGAGAAGGAGGGCAGCATCCTACAATGAGCAGTTCTTC. Residues: CSARRRRAASYNEQFF. The chain uses TRBV20-1 and TRBJ2-1; TRBD2 might be the D (6 bases). CDR1 and CDR2 (germline): DFQATT, SNEGSKA (reference sequence). The CDR3 loop spans 16 amino acids. The V and J ends lost 3 bases and 1 base respectively, with 16 bases between them.

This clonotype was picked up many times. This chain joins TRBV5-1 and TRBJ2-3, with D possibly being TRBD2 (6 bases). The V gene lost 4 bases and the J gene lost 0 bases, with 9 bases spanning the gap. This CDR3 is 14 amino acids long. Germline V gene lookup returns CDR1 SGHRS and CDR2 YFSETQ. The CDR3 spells CASSTGDSTDTQYF. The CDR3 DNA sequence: TGCGCCAGCAGCACGGGGGATAGCACAGATACGCAGTATTTT.

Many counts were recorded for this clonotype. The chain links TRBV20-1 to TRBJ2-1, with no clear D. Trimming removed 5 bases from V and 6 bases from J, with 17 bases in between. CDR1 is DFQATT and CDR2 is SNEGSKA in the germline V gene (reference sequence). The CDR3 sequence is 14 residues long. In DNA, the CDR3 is TGCAGTGCTGACGCTTATTGGAACCCCAATGAGCAGTTCTTC. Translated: CSADAYWNPNEQFF.

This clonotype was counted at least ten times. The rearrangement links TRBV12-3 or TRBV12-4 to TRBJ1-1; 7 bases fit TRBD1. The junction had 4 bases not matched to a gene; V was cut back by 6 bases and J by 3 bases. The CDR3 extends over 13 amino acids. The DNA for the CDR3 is TGTGCCAGCAGGACTGACAGGGACACTGAAGCTTTCTTT. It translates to CASRTDRDTEAFF.

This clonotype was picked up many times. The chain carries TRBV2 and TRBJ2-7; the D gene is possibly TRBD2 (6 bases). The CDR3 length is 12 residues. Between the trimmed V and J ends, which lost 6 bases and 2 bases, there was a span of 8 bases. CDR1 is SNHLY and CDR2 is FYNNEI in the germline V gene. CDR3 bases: TGTGCCAGCAGGACGGGGGCCTACGAGCAGTACTTC. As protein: CASRTGAYEQYF.

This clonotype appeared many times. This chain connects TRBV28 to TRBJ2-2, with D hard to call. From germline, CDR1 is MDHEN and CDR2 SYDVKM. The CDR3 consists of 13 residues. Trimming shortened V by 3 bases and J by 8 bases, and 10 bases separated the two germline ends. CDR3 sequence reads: CASSFRATGELFF. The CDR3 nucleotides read TGTGCCAGCAGTTTTAGGGCGACTGGGGAGCTGTTTTTT.

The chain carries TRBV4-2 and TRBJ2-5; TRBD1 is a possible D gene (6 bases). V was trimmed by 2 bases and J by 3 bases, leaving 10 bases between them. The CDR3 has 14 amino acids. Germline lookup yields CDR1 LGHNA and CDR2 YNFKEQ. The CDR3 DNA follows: TGTGCCAGCAGCCAACGCGGACAGAAAGAGACCCAGTACTTC. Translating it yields CASSQRGQKETQYF.

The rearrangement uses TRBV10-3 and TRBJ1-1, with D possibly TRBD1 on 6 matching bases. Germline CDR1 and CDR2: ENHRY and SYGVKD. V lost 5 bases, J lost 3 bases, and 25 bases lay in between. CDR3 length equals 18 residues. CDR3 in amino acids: CAISSRGGRGSDYTEAFF. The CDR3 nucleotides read TGTGCCATCAGTTCGAGAGGGGGGCGGGGGTCGGACTACACTGAAGCTTTCTTT.

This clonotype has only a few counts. As DNA, the CDR3 is TGTGCCAGCACCGACAATCAACGCCGCTGGGAAGCTTTCTTT. Amino acids: CASTDNQRRWEAFF. This sequence joins TRBV11-3 and TRBJ1-1; no definite D call. Trimming removed 7 bases at V and 8 bases at J, with 20 bases between. The germline V gene has CDR1 SGHNT and CDR2 YENEEA. The CDR3 has 14 amino acids.

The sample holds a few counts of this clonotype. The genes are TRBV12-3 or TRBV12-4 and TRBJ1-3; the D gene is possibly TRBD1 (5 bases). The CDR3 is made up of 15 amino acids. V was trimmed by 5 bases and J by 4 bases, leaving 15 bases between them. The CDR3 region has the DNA TGTGCCAGCAGTCCCTGGGGGACCCCCGGAAACACCATATATTTT. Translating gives CASSPWGTPGNTIYF.

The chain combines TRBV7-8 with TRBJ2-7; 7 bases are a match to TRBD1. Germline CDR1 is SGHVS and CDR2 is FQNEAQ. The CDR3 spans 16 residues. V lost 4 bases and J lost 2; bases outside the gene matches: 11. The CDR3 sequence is CASSWGQLSATYEQYF. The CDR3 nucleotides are TGTGCCAGCAGCTGGGGACAGCTGTCCGCTACCTACGAGCAGTACTTC.

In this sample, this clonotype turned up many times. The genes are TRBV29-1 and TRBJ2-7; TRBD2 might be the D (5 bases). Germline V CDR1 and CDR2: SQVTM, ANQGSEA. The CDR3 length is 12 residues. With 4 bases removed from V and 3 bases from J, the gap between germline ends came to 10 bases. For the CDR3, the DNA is TGCAGCGTTGCGGTCGAGGGCTACGAGCAGTACTTC. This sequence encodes CSVAVEGYEQYF.

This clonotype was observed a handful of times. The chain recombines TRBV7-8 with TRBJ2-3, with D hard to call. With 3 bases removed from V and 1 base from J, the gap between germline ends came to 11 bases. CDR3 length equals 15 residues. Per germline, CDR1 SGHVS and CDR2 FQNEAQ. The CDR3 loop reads CASSFVHPGTDTQYF. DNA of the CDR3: TGTGCCAGCAGCTTCGTTCATCCCGGCACAGATACGCAGTATTTT.

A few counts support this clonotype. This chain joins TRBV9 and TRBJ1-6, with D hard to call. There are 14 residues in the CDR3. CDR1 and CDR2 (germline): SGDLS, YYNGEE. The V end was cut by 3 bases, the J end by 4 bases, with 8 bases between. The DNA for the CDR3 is TGTGCCAGCAGCGAGGCAGTTTATAATTCACCCCTCCACTTT. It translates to CASSEAVYNSPLHF.